These 3 T cell receptor beta chains were sequenced from one sample in a study of CD8+CD57+ T cells in acquired aplastic anemia. It was genomic DNA that served as the template for profiling TCR beta VDJ and CDR3. TCRdb recomputed calls from the reads with MiXCR, one row per CDR3 protein. The repertoire holds 200,000 to 250,000 distinct CDR3 sequences, with roughly 35% as singletons. Sample: sorted CD4+, CD8+, or CD8+CD57+ T cells (not recorded which) from PBMCs. The origin of the receptors is a human donor in good health, serving as a control.

This clonotype has ten or more counts. V and J are TRBV19 and TRBJ1-1; possibly TRBD1 for D (6 bases). The germline gives CDR1 LNHDA, CDR2 SQIVND (reference sequence). The CDR3 is made up of 14 amino acids. With 3 bases removed from V and 9 bases from J, the gap between germline ends came to 17 bases. The CDR3 bases are TGTGCCAGTAGTATTGGGGGCGGAATACCTCAAGCTTTCTTT. Translating it yields CASSIGGGIPQAFF.

This clonotype has just a few counts. The gene calls are TRBV12-3 or TRBV12-4 and TRBJ2-5; unclear D gene. The CDR3 is made up of 15 amino acids. The V and J ends lost 5 bases and 2 bases respectively, with 15 bases between them. The CDR3 DNA reads as TGTGCCAGCAGTCCCCGGGCTCTGGGGCAAGAGACCCAGTACTTC. This gives the protein CASSPRALGQETQYF.

Turning to this clonotype: Since a much larger clone is just one base distant, this may be a read error. This chain links TRBV20-1 with TRBJ2-6; D may be TRBD1 (5 bases). The CDR3 runs to 17 residues. Per the germline V gene, CDR1 is DFQATT and CDR2 is SNEGSKA (reference sequence). CDR3: CSARVASPFSGANALTF. In DNA form, the CDR3 reads TGCAGTGCTAGAGTGGCCAGCCCTTTCTCTGGGGCCAACGCCCTGACTTTC.